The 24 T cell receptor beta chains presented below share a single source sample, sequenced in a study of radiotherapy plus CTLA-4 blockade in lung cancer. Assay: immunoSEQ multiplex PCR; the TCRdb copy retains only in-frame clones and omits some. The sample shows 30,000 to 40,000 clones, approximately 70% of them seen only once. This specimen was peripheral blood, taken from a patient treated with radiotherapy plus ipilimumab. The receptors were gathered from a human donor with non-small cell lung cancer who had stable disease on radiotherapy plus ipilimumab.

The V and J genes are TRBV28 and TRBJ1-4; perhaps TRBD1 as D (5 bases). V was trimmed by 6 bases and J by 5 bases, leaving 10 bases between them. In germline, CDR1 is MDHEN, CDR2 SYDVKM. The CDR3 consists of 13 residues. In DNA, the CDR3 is TGTGCCAGCAGCCCGGGGACCAATGAAAAACTGTTTTTT. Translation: CASSPGTNEKLFF.

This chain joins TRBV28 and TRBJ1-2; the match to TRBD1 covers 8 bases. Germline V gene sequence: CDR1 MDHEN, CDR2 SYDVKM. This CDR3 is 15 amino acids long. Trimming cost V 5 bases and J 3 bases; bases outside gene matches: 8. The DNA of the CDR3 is TGTGCCAGCAGTAGACGGGCAGGGGGCGACTATGGCTACACCTTC. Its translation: CASSRRAGGDYGYTF.

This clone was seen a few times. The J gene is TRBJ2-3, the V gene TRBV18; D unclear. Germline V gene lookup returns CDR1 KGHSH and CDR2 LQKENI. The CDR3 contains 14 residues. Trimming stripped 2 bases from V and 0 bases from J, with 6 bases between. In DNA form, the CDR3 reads TGTGCCAGCTCACCAACCCCTAGCACAGATACGCAGTATTTT. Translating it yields CASSPTPSTDTQYF. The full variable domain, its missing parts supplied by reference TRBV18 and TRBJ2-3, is NAGVMQNPRHLVRRRGQEARLRCSPMKGHSHVYWYRQLPEEGLKFMVYLQKENIIDESGMPKERFSAEFPKEGPSILRIQQVVRGDSAAYFCASSPTPSTDTQYFGPGTRLTVL.

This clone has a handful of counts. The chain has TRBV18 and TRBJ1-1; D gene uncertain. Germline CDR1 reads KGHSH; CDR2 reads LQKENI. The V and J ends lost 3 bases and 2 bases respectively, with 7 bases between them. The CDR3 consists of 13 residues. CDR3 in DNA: TGTGCCAGCTCACCCACAGCTAACACTGAAGCTTTCTTT. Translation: CASSPTANTEAFF.

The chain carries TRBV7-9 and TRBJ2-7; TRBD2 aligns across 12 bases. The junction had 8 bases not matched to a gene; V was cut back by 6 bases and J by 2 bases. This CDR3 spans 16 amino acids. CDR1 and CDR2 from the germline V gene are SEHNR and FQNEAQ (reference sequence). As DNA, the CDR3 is TGTGCCAGCAGTCGCACTAGCGGGAGGTCGGCCTACGAGCAGTACTTC. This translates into CASSRTSGRSAYEQYF.

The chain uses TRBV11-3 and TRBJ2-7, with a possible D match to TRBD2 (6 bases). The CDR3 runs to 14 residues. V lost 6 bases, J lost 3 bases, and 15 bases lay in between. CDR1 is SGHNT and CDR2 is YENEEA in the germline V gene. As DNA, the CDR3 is TGTGCCAGCAGTTCTTTACAGACTAGCTACGAGCAGTACTTC. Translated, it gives CASSSLQTSYEQYF.

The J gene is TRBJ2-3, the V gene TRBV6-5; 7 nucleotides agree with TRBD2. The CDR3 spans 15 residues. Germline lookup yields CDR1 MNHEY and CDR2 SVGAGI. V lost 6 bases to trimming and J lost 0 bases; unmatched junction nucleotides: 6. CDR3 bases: TGTGCCAGCAGGGGGAGCGGGACTAGCACAGATACGCAGTATTTT. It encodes CASRGSGTSTDTQYF.

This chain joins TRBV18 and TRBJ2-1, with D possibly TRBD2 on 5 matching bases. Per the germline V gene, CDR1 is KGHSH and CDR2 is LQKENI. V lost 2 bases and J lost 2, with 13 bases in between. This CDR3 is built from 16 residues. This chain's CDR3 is CASSPEGAWAYNEQFF. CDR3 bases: TGTGCCAGCTCACCAGAGGGTGCATGGGCCTACAATGAGCAGTTCTTC.

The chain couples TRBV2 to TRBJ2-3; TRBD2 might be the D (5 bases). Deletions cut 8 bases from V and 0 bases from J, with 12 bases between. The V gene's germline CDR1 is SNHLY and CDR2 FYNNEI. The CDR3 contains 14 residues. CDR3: CASDYSGSTDTQYF. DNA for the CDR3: TGTGCCAGCGATTACAGCGGTAGCACAGATACGCAGTATTTT.

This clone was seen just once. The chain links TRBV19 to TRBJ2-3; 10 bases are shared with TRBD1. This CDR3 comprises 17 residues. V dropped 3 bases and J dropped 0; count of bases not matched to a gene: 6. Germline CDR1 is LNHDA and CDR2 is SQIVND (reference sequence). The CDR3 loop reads CASSIRDRGLSTDTQYF. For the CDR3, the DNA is TGTGCCAGTAGTATCCGGGACAGGGGATTAAGCACAGATACGCAGTATTTT.

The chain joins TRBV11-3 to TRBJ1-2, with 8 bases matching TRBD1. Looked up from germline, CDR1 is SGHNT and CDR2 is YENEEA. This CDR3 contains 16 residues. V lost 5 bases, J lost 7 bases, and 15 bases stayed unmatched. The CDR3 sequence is CASSPGGGRGLSGYTF. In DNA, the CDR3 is TGTGCCAGCAGCCCCGGCGGCGGCAGGGGGCTCTCTGGCTACACCTTC.

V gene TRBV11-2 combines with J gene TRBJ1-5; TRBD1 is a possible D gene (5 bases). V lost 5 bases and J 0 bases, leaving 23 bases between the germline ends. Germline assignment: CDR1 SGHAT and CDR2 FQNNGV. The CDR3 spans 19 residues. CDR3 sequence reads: CASSPGGKTALNSNQPQHF. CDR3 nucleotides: TGTGCCAGCAGCCCAGGCGGGAAGACAGCCCTAAATAGCAATCAGCCCCAGCATTTT.

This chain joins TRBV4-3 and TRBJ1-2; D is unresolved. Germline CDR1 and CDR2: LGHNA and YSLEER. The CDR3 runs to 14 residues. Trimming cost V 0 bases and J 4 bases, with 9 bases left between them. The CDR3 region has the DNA TGCGCCAGCAGCCAAGAACAACAGCTCTATGGCTACACCTTC. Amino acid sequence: CASSQEQQLYGYTF.

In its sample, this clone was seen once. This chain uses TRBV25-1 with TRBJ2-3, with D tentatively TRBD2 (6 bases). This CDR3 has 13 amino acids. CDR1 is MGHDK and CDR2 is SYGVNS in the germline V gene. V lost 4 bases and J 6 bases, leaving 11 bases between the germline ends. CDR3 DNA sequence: TGTGCCAGCAGTGCCCTTGGAGGGGATACGCAGTATTTT. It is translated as CASSALGGDTQYF. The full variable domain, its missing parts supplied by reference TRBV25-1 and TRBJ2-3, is EADIYQTPRYLVIGTGKKITLECSQTMGHDKMYWYQQDPGMELHLIHYSYGVNSTEKGDLSSESTVSRIRTEHFPLTLESARPSHTSQYLCASSALGGDTQYFGPGTRLTVL.

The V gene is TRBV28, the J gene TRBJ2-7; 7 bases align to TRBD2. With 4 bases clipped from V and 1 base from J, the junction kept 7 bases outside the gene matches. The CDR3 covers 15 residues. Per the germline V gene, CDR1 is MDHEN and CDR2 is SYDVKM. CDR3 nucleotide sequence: TGTGCCAGCAGTTACTCCGGGAGGATTTCCTACGAGCAGTACTTC. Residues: CASSYSGRISYEQYF.

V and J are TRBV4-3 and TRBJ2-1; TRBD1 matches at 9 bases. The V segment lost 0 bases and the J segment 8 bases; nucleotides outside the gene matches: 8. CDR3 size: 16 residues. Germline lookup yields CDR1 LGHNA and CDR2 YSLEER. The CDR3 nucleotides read TGCGCCAGCAGCCAAGACAAGGGACAGGGTTTCGATGAGCAGTTCTTC. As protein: CASSQDKGQGFDEQFF.

This CDR3 reads CATSKTGELFF. Here the CDR3 DNA reads TGTGCCACCAGCAAGACCGGGGAGCTGTTTTTT. The V call is TRBV15, the J call TRBJ2-2; D not certain. The CDR3 covers 11 residues. Germline CDR1 is LNHNV and CDR2 is YYDKDF (reference sequence). The germline V and J ends were trimmed by 4 bases and 5 bases, with 2 bases remaining between them.

CDR3 nucleotide sequence: TGCAGTGCTCAGGGCGCAGATACGCAGTATTTT. Its protein is CSAQGADTQYF. The V call is TRBV20-1, the J call TRBJ2-3, with TRBD1 as a possible D gene (5 bases). The CDR3 is 11 amino acids. Germline values: CDR1 DFQATT, CDR2 SNEGSKA (reference sequence). V was shortened by 5 bases and J by 4 bases, with 7 bases between the two germline ends.

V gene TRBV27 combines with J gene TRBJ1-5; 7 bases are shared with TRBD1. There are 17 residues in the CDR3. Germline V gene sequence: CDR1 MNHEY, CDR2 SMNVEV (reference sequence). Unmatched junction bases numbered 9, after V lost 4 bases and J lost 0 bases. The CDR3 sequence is CASSSSQGFYSNQPQHF. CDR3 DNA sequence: TGTGCCAGCAGTTCTTCACAGGGGTTCTATAGCAATCAGCCCCAGCATTTT.

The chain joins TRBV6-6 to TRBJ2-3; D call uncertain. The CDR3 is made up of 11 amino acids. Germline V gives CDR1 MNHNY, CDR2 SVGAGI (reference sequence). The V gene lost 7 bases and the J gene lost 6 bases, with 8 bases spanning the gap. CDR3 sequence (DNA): TGTGCCAGCACCTCCCGGGATACGCAGTATTTT. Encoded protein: CASTSRDTQYF.

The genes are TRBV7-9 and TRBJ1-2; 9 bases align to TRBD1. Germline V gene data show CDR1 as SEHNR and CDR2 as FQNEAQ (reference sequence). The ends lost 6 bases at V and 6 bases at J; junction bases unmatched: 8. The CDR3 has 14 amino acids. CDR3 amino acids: CASSYRQGVDGYTF. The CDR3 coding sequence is TGTGCCAGCAGTTACAGACAGGGGGTTGATGGCTACACCTTC.

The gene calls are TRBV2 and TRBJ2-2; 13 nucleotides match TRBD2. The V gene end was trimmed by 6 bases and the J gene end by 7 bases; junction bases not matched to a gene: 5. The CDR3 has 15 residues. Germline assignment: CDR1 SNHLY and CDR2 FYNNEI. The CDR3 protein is CASRRGLAGNGELFF. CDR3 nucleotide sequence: TGTGCCAGCAGGAGGGGACTAGCGGGAAACGGGGAGCTGTTTTTT.

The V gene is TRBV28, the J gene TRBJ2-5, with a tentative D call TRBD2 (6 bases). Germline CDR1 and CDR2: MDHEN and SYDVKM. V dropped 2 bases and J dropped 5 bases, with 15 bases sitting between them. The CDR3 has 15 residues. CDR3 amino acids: CASSLRGTGKETQYF. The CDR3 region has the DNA TGTGCCAGCAGTTTACGGGGGACCGGAAAGGAGACCCAGTACTTC.

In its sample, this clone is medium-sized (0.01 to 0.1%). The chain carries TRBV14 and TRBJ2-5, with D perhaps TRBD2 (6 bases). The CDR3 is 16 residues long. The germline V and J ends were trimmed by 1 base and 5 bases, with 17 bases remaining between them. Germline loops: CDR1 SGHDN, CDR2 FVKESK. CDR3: CASSQVPGSRLETQYF. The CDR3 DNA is TGTGCCAGCAGCCAAGTTCCCGGGAGCCGCTTGGAGACCCAGTACTTC. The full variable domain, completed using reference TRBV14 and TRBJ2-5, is EAGVTQFPSHSVIEKGQTVTLRCDPISGHDNLYWYRRVMGKEIKFLLHFVKESKQDESGMPNNRFLAERTGGTYSTLKVQPAELEDSGVYFCASSQVPGSRLETQYFGPGTRLLVL.